Listed here is a single T cell receptor beta chain. This sample is part of a study of technical replicates of blood from a handful of donors. From germline, CDR1 is MGHRA and CDR2 YSYEKL. This CDR3 is 13 amino acids long. The V and J ends lost 4 bases and 10 bases, in that order; junction bases with no gene match: 8. Using immunoSEQ multiplex PCR, the repertoire was profiled, and TCRdb retains in-frame clones only, with some absent. This table has more than 60,000 clones, 85% to 95% appearing once. The clonotype originates from a human donor in good health. The rearrangement links TRBV4-1 to TRBJ1-1; 8 positions agree with TRBD1. The sequencing input was T cells isolated from PBMCs. DNA for the CDR3: TGCGCCAGCAGCCCTGGACAGGGATTACTAGCTTTCTTT. Residues: CASSPGQGLLAFF.